This TCR beta chain comes out of a study of blood T cell repertoires in COVID-19. Study summary: COVID-19 samples from acute and convalescent phases originated in the United States, Italy and Spain.

Original methodology: Estimates of nucleated cell counts were drawn from the amplification of reference gene primers. The repertoire was sequenced with immunoSEQ multiplex PCR; TCRdb's copy has only in-frame clones and lacks some. That table gives V, J and clone size, and the DNA gave D and trimming. The data hold 30,000 to 40,000 clones, with just over 90% observed a single time. CDR1 PRHDT and CDR2 FYEKMQ come from the germline V gene (reference sequence). The V gene end was trimmed by 5 bases and the J gene end by 2 bases; junction bases not matched to a gene: 3. There are 14 residues in the CDR3.

The rearrangement uses TRBV13 and TRBJ1-3, with 7 bases identical to TRBD1. Sequenced material: peripheral blood. The sequence derives from a male donor with active COVID-19. CDR3 sequence reads: CASSHDRAGNTIYF. CDR3 coding DNA: TGTGCCAGCAGCCATGACAGGGCTGGAAACACCATATATTTT.